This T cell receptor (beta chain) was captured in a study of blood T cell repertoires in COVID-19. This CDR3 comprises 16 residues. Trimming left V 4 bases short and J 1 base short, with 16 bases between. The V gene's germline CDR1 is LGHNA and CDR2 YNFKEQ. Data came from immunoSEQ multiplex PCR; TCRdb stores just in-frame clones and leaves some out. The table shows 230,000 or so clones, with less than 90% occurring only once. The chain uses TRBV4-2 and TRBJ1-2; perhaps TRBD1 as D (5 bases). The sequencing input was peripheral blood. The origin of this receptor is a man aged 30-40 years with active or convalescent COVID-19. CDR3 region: CASSLLGAVVNYGYTF. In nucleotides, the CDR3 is TGTGCCAGCAGCCTTCTAGGGGCGGTGGTTAACTATGGCTACACCTTC.